This T cell receptor beta chain stems from a study of blood T cell repertoires in COVID-19. The method was immunoSEQ multiplex PCR; TCRdb's version includes in-frame clones alone and lacks a portion of them. Of 55,000 to 65,000 clones listed, 65% to 80% are singletons. The CDR3 contains 14 residues. V lost 0 bases, J lost 0 bases, and 6 bases lay in between. Per germline, CDR1 SGHRS and CDR2 YFSETQ. This clone was detected only once. The source material was peripheral blood. The receptor comes from a man in his fifties or sixties with acute or convalescent COVID-19. This chain links TRBV5-1 with TRBJ1-1, with D perhaps TRBD1 (5 bases). The CDR3 bases are TGCGCCAGCAGCTTGGACAGGATGAACACTGAAGCTTTCTTT. This codes for CASSLDRMNTEAFF.